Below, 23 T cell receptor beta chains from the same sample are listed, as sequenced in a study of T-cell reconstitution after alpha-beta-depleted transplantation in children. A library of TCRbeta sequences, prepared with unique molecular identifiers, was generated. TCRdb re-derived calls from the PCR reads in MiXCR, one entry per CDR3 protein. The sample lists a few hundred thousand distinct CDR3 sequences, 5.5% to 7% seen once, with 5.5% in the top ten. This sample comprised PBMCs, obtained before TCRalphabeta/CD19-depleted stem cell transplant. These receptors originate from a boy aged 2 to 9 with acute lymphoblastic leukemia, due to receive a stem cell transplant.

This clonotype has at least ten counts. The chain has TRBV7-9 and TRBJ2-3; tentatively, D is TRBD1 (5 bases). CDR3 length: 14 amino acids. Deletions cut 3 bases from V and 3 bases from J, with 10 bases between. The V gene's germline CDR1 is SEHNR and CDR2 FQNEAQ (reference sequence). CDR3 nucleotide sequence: TGTGCCAGCAGCTTTGAGCAGGGAACAGATACGCAGTATTTT. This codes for CASSFEQGTDTQYF.

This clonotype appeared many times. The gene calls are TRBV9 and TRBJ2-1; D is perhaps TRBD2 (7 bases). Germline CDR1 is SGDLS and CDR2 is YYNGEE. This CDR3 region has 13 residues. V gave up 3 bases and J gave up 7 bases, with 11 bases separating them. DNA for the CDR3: TGTGCCAGCAGCGGGGGGGGGCTTAATGAGCAGTTCTTC. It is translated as CASSGGGLNEQFF.

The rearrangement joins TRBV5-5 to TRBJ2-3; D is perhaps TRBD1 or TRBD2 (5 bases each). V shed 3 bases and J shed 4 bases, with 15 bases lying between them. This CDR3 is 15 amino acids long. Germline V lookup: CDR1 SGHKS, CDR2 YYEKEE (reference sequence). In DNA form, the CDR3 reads TGTGCCAGCAGCTGGCACTATCAGGGAGCAGATACGCAGTATTTT. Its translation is CASSWHYQGADTQYF.

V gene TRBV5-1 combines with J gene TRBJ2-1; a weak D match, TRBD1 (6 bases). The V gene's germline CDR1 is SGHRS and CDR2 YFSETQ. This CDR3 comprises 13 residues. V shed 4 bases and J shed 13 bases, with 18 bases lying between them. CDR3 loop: CASSIPPRGQQFF. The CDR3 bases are TGCGCCAGCAGCATCCCCCCCAGGGGTCAACAGTTCTTC.

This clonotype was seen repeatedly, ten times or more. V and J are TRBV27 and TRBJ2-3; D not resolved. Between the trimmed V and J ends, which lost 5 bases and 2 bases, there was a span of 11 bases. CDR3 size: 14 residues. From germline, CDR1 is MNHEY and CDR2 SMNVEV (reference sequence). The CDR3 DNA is TGTGCCAGCAGTGCCCCCCCGTTCACAGATACGCAGTATTTT. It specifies CASSAPPFTDTQYF.

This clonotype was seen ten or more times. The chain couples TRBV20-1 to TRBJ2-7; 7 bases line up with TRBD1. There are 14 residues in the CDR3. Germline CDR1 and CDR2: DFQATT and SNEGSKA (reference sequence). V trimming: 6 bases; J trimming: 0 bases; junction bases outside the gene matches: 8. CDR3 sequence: CSAYRGLSSYEQYF. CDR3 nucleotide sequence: TGCAGTGCGTACAGGGGCTTAAGCTCCTACGAGCAGTACTTC.

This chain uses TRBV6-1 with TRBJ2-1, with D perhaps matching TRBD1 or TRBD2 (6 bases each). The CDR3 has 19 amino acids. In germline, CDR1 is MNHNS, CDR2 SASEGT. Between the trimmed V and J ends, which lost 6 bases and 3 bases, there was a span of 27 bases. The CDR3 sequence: CASRGRRGGGDTIYNEQFF. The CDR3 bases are TGTGCCAGCAGAGGAAGGAGGGGCGGAGGGGACACCATCTACAATGAGCAGTTCTTC.

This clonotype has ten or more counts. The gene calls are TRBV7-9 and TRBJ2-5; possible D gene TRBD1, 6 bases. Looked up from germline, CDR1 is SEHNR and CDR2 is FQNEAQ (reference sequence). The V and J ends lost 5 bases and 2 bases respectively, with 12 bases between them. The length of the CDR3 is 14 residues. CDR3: CASSLGQIQETQYF. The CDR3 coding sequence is TGTGCCAGCAGCCTAGGACAGATTCAAGAGACCCAGTACTTC.

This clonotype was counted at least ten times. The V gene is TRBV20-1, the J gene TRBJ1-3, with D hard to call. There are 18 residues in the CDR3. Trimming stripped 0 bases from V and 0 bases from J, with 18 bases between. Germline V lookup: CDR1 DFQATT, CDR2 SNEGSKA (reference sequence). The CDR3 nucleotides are TGCAGTGCTAGAGATGTGGCGGCCAGGTACAACTCTGGAAACACCATATATTTT. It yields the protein CSARDVAARYNSGNTIYF.

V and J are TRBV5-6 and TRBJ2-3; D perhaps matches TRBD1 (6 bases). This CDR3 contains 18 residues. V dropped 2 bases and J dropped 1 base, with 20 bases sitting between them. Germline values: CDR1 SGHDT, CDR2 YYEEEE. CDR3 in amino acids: CASSFPGHDIAGTDTQYF. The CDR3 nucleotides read TGTGCCAGCAGCTTTCCGGGACACGACATTGCCGGCACAGATACGCAGTATTTT. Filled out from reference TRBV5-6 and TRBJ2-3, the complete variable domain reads DAGVTQSPTHLIKTRGQQVTLRCSPKSGHDTVSWYQQALGQGPQFIFQYYEEEERQRGNFPDRFSGHQFPNYSSELNVNALLLGDSALYLCASSFPGHDIAGTDTQYFGPGTRLTVL.

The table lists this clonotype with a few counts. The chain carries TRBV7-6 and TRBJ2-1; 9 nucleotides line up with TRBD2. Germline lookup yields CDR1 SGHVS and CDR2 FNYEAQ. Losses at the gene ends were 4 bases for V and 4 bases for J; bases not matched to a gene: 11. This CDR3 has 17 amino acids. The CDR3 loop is CASSSLLSGSSYNEQFF. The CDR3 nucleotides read TGTGCCAGCAGCTCCCTACTTAGCGGGAGTTCATACAATGAGCAGTTCTTC.

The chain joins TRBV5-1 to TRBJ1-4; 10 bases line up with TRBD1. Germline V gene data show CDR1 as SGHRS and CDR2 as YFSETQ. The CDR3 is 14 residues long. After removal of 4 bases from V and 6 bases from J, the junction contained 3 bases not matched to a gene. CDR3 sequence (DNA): TGCGCCAGCAGCCGACAGGGGGCGTATGAAAAACTGTTTTTT. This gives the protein CASSRQGAYEKLFF.

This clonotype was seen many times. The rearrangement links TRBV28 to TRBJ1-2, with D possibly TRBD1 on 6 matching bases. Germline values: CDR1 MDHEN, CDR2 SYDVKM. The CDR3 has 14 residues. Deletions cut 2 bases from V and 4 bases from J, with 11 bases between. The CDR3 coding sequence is TGTGCCAGCAGTTTAGCAGGACAGCTCTATGGCTACACCTTC. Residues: CASSLAGQLYGYTF.

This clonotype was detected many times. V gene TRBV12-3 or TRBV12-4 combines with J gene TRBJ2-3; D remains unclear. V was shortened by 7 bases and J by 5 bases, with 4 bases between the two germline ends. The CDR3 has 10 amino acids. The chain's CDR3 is CASKIDTQYF. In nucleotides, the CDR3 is TGTGCCAGCAAGATAGATACGCAGTATTTT.

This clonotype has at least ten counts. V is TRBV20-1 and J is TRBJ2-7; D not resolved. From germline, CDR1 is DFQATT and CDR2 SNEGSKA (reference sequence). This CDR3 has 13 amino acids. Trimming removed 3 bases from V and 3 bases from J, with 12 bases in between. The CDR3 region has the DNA TGCAGTGCTAGCCAACCCGATCGCTACGAGCAGTACTTC. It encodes CSASQPDRYEQYF.

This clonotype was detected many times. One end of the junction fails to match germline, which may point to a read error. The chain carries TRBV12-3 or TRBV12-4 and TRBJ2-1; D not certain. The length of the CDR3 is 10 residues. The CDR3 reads CASGLNEQFF. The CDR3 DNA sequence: TGTGCCAGCGGTTTGAATGAGCAGTTCTTC.

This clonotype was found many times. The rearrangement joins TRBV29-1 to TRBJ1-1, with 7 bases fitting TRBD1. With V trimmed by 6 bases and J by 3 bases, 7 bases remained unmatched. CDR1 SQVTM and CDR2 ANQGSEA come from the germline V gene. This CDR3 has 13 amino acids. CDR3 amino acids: CSVARQGDTEAFF. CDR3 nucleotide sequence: TGCAGCGTCGCTAGACAGGGAGACACTGAAGCTTTCTTT.

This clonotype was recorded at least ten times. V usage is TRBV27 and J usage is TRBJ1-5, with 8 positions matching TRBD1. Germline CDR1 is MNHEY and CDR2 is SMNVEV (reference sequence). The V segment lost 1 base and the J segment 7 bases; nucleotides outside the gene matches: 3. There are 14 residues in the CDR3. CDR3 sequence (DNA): TGTGCCAGCAGTTTATACAGGGGGAGACAGCCCCAGCATTTT. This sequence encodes CASSLYRGRQPQHF.

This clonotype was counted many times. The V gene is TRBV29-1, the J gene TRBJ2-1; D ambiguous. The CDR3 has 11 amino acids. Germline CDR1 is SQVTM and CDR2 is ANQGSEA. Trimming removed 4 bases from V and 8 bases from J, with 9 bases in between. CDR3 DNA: TGCAGCGTTGGTAGCCGGGATGAGCAGTTCTTC. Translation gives CSVGSRDEQFF.

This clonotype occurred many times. Written as DNA, the CDR3 is TGTGCCAGCAGTTTATCCCCTCAACAGGAGACCTACGAGCAGTACTTC. It translates to CASSLSPQQETYEQYF. The J gene is TRBJ2-7, the V gene TRBV28; D is perhaps TRBD1 (5 bases). The CDR3 is 16 amino acids. Trimming cost V 1 base and J 2 bases, with 15 bases left between them. Germline CDR1 MDHEN, CDR2 SYDVKM.

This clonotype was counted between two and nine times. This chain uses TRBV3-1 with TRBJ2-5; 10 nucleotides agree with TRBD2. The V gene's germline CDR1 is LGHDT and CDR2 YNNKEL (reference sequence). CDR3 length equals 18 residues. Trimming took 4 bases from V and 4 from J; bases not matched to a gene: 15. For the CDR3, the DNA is TGTGCCAGCAGCCTGACCTTTAGCGGGGGGCAGGTGGGAGAGACCCAGTACTTC. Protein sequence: CASSLTFSGGQVGETQYF.

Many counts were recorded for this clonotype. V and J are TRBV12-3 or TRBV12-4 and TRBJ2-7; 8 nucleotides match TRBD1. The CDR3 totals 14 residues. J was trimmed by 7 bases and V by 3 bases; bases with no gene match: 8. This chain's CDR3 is CASSLSDRVGEQYF. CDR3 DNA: TGTGCCAGCAGTTTGTCGGACAGGGTGGGGGAGCAGTACTTC.

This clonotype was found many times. The CDR3 here is CSAATPGIRYNEQFF. The CDR3 nucleotides are TGCAGTGCTGCTACCCCGGGTATCCGATACAATGAGCAGTTCTTC. The gene calls are TRBV20-1 and TRBJ2-1; no clear D gene. The CDR3 spans 15 residues. Trimming cost V 5 bases and J 4 bases, with 18 bases left between them. CDR1 is DFQATT, CDR2 SNEGSKA, per germline (reference sequence).